One sample yielded the 25 T cell receptor beta chains listed below, sequenced in a study of T and B cells in COVID-19 patients. From blood, roughly 250-550 ng of genomic DNA served as TRB template. Multiplex PCR with BIOMED2 TRB-A/B primer pools amplified TRB rearrangements. TCRdb re-called the multiplex PCR reads through MiXCR, storing one row per CDR3 protein. This table holds roughly 4,600 distinct CDR3 sequences, 21% found once. The specimen sequenced was blood. Receptors originate from a human donor with active COVID-19.

This clonotype is classed as medium-sized. The genes are TRBV5-6 and TRBJ2-1; D perhaps matches TRBD2 (5 bases). This CDR3 is 13 amino acids long. Germline CDR1 reads SGHDT; CDR2 reads YYEEEE. V was clipped by 0 bases and J by 9 bases, with 10 bases between them. The CDR3 DNA is TGTGCCAGCAGCTTGGGCGGGCCGCTTGAGCAGTTCTTC. Amino acids: CASSLGGPLEQFF.

This sequence joins TRBV6-2 or TRBV6-3 and TRBJ1-6; D is ambiguous. Germline loops: CDR1 MNHEY, CDR2 SVGEGT. The CDR3 sequence is 15 residues long. Between the trimmed V and J ends, which lost 0 bases and 6 bases, there was a span of 9 bases. In DNA, the CDR3 is TGTGCCAGCAGTTACTCGAAAAGGGCTAATTCACCCCTCCACTTT. Translated, it gives CASSYSKRANSPLHF.

In its sample, this clonotype is medium-sized (0.01 to 0.1%). The chain links TRBV19 to TRBJ1-2; D is uncertain. CDR3 length: 15 residues. The ends were cut back, 5 bases at V and 4 bases at J, with 17 bases in the middle. The germline V gene encodes CDR1 LNHDA and CDR2 SQIVND (reference sequence). CDR3 nucleotides: TGTGCCAGTAGTGCCCGGAGCGGACCTATCTATGGCTACACCTTC. This sequence encodes CASSARSGPIYGYTF.

This clonotype was seen many times. The gene calls are TRBV11-2 and TRBJ2-7; a weak D match, TRBD1 (5 bases). Between the trimmed V and J ends, which lost 2 bases and 5 bases, there was a span of 13 bases. The length of the CDR3 is 14 residues. The germline V gene encodes CDR1 SGHAT and CDR2 FQNNGV. The CDR3 region is CASSLLGRAHEQYF. The CDR3 coding sequence is TGTGCCAGCAGCTTACTGGGCAGGGCCCACGAGCAGTACTTC.

In the case of this clonotype: A much larger clone differs by one base, so this may be a read error. The genes are TRBV6-1 and TRBJ1-1; perhaps TRBD1 as D (5 bases). Germline V gene data show CDR1 as MNHNS and CDR2 as SASEGT. This CDR3 comprises 17 residues. The CDR3 DNA sequence: TGTGCCAGCAGTGAAGCGAGGGTGTGGGGCATGAACATTGAAGCTTTCTTT. It encodes CASSEARVWGMNIEAFF.

The chain employs TRBV20-1 and TRBJ1-6; no clear D. Per germline, CDR1 DFQATT and CDR2 SNEGSKA (reference sequence). The CDR3 spans 15 residues. V lost 0 bases and J lost 5, with 11 bases in between. Here the CDR3 DNA reads TGCAGTGCTAGAGAGTTTGCCGCCGATAATTCACCCCTCCACTTT. It encodes CSAREFAADNSPLHF.

This clonotype was seen more than once but under ten times. The chain joins TRBV14 to TRBJ2-7; D unclear. Trimming cost V 4 bases and J 3 bases, with 4 bases left between them. The CDR3 length is 11 residues. Germline values: CDR1 SGHDN, CDR2 FVKESK. CDR3 in amino acids: CASSLGYEQYF. The CDR3 DNA sequence: TGTGCCAGCAGCCTTGGCTACGAGCAGTACTTC.

This clonotype counts as medium-sized. This chain links TRBV27 with TRBJ2-1; tentative D call: TRBD2 (7 bases). Germline values: CDR1 MNHEY, CDR2 SMNVEV (reference sequence). V was shortened by 5 bases and J by 13 bases, with 15 bases between the two germline ends. CDR3 length: 12 amino acids. The DNA for the CDR3 is TGTGCCAGCAGTCTCCCCGGGGGGCGCCAGTTCTTC. Encoded protein: CASSLPGGRQFF.

By share of the sample, this clonotype is medium-sized (0.01 to 0.1%). This rearrangement joins TRBV13 to TRBJ2-1, with 10 positions matching TRBD2. The CDR3 is 14 residues long. CDR1 and CDR2 (germline): PRHDT, FYEKMQ (reference sequence). Trimming took 5 bases from V and 8 from J; bases not matched to a gene: 6. CDR3 nucleotide sequence: TGTGCCAGCAGCCTCGGGACTAGCGCGGATGAGCAGTTCTTC. As protein: CASSLGTSADEQFF.

The gene calls are TRBV12-3 or TRBV12-4 and TRBJ1-1; D not resolved. This CDR3 comprises 11 residues. Trimming stripped 6 bases from V and 11 bases from J, with 13 bases between. This CDR3 reads CASSSAERAFF. CDR3 DNA: TGTGCCAGCAGCTCCGCGGAGCGGGCTTTCTTT.

CDR3 in DNA: TGTGCCACCAGTGACCCTGGACAGGGGGATTACAATGAGCAGTTCTTC. Its protein product is CATSDPGQGDYNEQFF. This chain joins TRBV24-1 and TRBJ2-1, with TRBD1 matching 10 bases. Germline assignment: CDR1 KGHDR and CDR2 SFDVKD. Losses at the gene ends were 4 bases for V and 4 bases for J; bases not matched to a gene: 6. This CDR3 region has 16 residues.

By its share, this clonotype is large (0.1 to 1%). The chain carries TRBV29-1 and TRBJ2-6; the D is unclear. Trimming removed 4 bases at V and 0 bases at J, with 13 bases between. This CDR3 has 16 residues. Germline V CDR1 and CDR2: SQVTM, ANQGSEA. The chain's CDR3 is CSVVRSSDSGANVLTF. CDR3 DNA sequence: TGCAGCGTTGTGAGATCCTCGGACTCTGGGGCCAACGTCCTGACTTTC. The entire variable domain, with the rest obtained from reference TRBV29-1 and TRBJ2-6, is as follows: SAVISQKPSRDICQRGTSLTIQCQVDSQVTMMFWYRQQPGQSLTLIATANQGSEATYESGFVIDKFPISRPNLTFSTLTVSNMSPEDSSIYLCSVVRSSDSGANVLTFGAGSRLTVL.

Within the sample, this clonotype is medium-sized. In nucleotides, the CDR3 is TGTGCCAGCAGCCCCGTCCAGGGGCCCAGCTATAATTCACCCCTCCACTTT. This translates into CASSPVQGPSYNSPLHF. The chain carries TRBV27 and TRBJ1-6; D possibly corresponds to TRBD1 (6 bases). Deletions cut 6 bases from V and 3 bases from J, with 18 bases between. This CDR3 is 17 amino acids long. Germline V gene sequence: CDR1 MNHEY, CDR2 SMNVEV (reference sequence).

V usage is TRBV12-5 and J usage is TRBJ1-1, with D possibly being TRBD1 (5 bases). The V end lost 4 bases, the J end lost 11 bases, and 17 bases lay between the germline ends. The CDR3 is 13 amino acids. CDR1 is LGHNT and CDR2 is FRNRAP in the germline V gene. The CDR3 loop reads CASGSGTLMGAFF. In DNA, the CDR3 is TGTGCTAGTGGTTCCGGGACCCTCATGGGGGCTTTCTTT.

About this clonotype: One end of the junction does not line up with germline, which may come from a read error. The chain carries TRBV19 and TRBJ1-6; the D is unclear. CDR1 and CDR2 (germline): LNHDA, SQIVND (reference sequence). This CDR3 has 14 amino acids. Here the CDR3 DNA reads TGTGCCAGTAGTCTGTCCGGGGAAAATTCACTCCTCCACTTT. Its protein product is CASSLSGENSLLHF.

The chain joins TRBV12-3 or TRBV12-4 to TRBJ2-2; TRBD1 matches 10 bases. V was pared by 6 bases and J by 7 bases, with 11 bases of the junction left unmatched. The CDR3 has 16 amino acids. The CDR3 loop is CASRLSGTGEGGELFF. CDR3 sequence (DNA): TGTGCCAGCAGGCTATCGGGGACAGGGGAAGGCGGGGAGCTGTTTTTT.

This clonotype is categorized as medium-sized. The chain carries TRBV19 and TRBJ1-5; no firm D call. The CDR3 is 14 amino acids. Trimming stripped 3 bases from V and 3 bases from J, with 9 bases between. Germline V lookup: CDR1 LNHDA, CDR2 SQIVND (reference sequence). In DNA, the CDR3 is TGTGCCAGTAGTATCCAGAGGGACAATCAGCCCCAGCATTTT. Translating gives CASSIQRDNQPQHF.

This clonotype was seen more than once but under ten times. The chain is built from TRBV20-1 and TRBJ2-3; 8 bases line up with TRBD2. The CDR3 runs to 16 residues. Trimming removed 0 bases from V and 0 bases from J; junction bases left unmatched: 5. Germline V gene sequence: CDR1 DFQATT, CDR2 SNEGSKA (reference sequence). The CDR3 nucleotides are TGCAGTGCTAGAGATCGTGGCGGGGGGAGCACAGATACGCAGTATTTT. It specifies CSARDRGGGSTDTQYF.

This clonotype is medium-sized. The chain carries TRBV27 and TRBJ1-4; perhaps TRBD1 as D (6 bases). CDR1 is MNHEY and CDR2 is SMNVEV in the germline V gene (reference sequence). V shed 7 bases and J shed 4 bases, with 19 bases lying between them. CDR3 length equals 16 residues. The CDR3 loop reads CASTTSGGLGNEKLFF. The DNA for the CDR3 is TGTGCCAGCACTACCTCGGGGGGGCTCGGTAATGAAAAACTGTTTTTT. Filled out from reference TRBV27 and TRBJ1-4, the complete variable domain reads EAQVTQNPRYLITVTGKKLTVTCSQNMNHEYMSWYRQDPGLGLRQIYYSMNVEVTDKGDVPEGYKVSRKEKRNFPLILESPSPNQTSLYFCASTTSGGLGNEKLFFGSGTQLSVL.

This clonotype came up many times. The V and J genes are TRBV12-3 or TRBV12-4 and TRBJ1-5, with 9 bases that match TRBD1. J gave up 3 bases and V 0 bases, and 3 bases lay outside the gene matches. The CDR3 sequence is 16 residues long. The CDR3 protein is CASSLAGQGINQPQHF. Written as DNA, the CDR3 is TGTGCCAGCAGTTTAGCGGGACAGGGAATCAATCAGCCCCAGCATTTT.

This clonotype was detected a few times. This chain joins TRBV5-4 and TRBJ1-2, with 9 bases lining up with TRBD1. Germline assignment: CDR1 SGHNT and CDR2 YYREEE (reference sequence). The J segment lost 4 bases and the V segment lost 4 bases, leaving 5 bases of the junction unmatched. The CDR3 spans 14 residues. CDR3 residues: CASSTKTGGYGYTF. The CDR3 DNA is TGTGCCAGCAGCACCAAGACAGGGGGCTATGGCTACACCTTC.

Regarding this clonotype: At one of its ends the junction is not consistent with the germline gene, which may arise from a read error. The V and J genes are TRBV11-1 and TRBJ2-1, with unresolved D. CDR3 length: 15 residues. Germline V gives CDR1 SGHAT, CDR2 FQDESV (reference sequence). DNA for the CDR3: TGCGCCAGCAGCCAAGGGTGGAGTTCCTACAATGAGCAGTTCTTC. It specifies CASSQGWSSYNEQFF.

By share of the sample, this clonotype is medium-sized (0.01 to 0.1%). The rearrangement joins TRBV5-6 to TRBJ2-7; 7 bases are a match to TRBD1. Trimming at V came to 0 bases and at J to 4 bases, leaving 4 bases not matched to a gene. The CDR3 is made up of 14 amino acids. In germline, CDR1 is SGHDT, CDR2 YYEEEE. CDR3 amino acids: CASSLGQGGYEQYF. The CDR3 DNA reads TGTGCCAGCAGCTTGGGACAGGGTGGTTACGAGCAGTACTTC.

This clonotype counts as large. The chain couples TRBV19 to TRBJ2-1; perhaps TRBD1 as D (5 bases). The CDR3 covers 14 residues. Germline V gives CDR1 LNHDA, CDR2 SQIVND (reference sequence). The ends were cut back, 5 bases at V and 4 bases at J, with 12 bases in the middle. As DNA, the CDR3 is TGTGCCAGTAGTCCGTACGCAGGGTACAATGAGCAGTTCTTC. It yields the protein CASSPYAGYNEQFF.

A word on this clonotype: It may be a read error: a sequence one base away is much more abundant. This chain connects TRBV5-1 to TRBJ2-2; D is possibly TRBD2 (5 bases). From germline, CDR1 is SGHRS and CDR2 YFSETQ. The CDR3 covers 16 residues. CDR3 region: CASSQSGSANTGEMFF. In DNA form, the CDR3 reads TGCGCCAGCAGTCAGTCAGGCAGCGCGAACACCGGGGAGATGTTTTTT.